This passage covers 24 T cell receptor beta chains from one sample sequenced in a study of CD8 T cells in Susac syndrome. cDNA came from about 0.5 to 1 ug RNA primed by random hexamers. TCRdb fed the immunoSEQ multiplex PCR reads into MiXCR, producing one record per CDR3 protein. The table has 150,000 to 200,000 distinct CDR3 sequences, about 95% seen once. Material: CD4+ T cells from PBMCs. These receptors came from a human donor in good health.

The chain uses TRBV28 and TRBJ1-5, with D unclear. The V end was cut by 5 bases, the J end by 4 bases, with 6 bases between. Per germline, CDR1 MDHEN and CDR2 SYDVKM. This CDR3 spans 12 amino acids. CDR3: CASSRTNQPQHF. In DNA, the CDR3 is TGTGCCAGCAGTCGGACTAATCAGCCCCAGCATTTT.

This clonotype occurred once. The rearrangement uses TRBV27 and TRBJ2-7, with D maybe TRBD2 (7 bases). The CDR3 is 15 amino acids. V was trimmed by 7 bases and J by 2 bases, leaving 18 bases between them. Germline-derived CDR1 and CDR2 are MNHEY and SMNVEV (reference sequence). CDR3 DNA: TGTGCCAGCAACTTCATGGGGGGGCCTCCCTACGAGCAGTACTTC. It is translated as CASNFMGGPPYEQYF.

The chain uses TRBV11-2 and TRBJ2-7, with 7 bases lining up with TRBD2. The CDR3 is made up of 20 amino acids. Trimming removed 5 bases from V and 5 bases from J; junction bases left unmatched: 27. CDR1 and CDR2 from the germline V gene are SGHAT and FQNNGV. For the CDR3, the DNA is TGTGCCAGCAGCGCGACCCACCGGCCGGAGATGACCGGGGGGATCCACGAGCAGTACTTC. Encoded protein: CASSATHRPEMTGGIHEQYF.

Only one count was recorded for this clonotype. The V and J genes are TRBV20-1 and TRBJ2-4, with TRBD2 identical over 9 bases. The CDR3 runs to 12 residues. The junction had 0 bases not matched to a gene; V was cut back by 5 bases and J by 4 bases. Germline V gene lookup returns CDR1 DFQATT and CDR2 SNEGSKA (reference sequence). The CDR3 bases are TGCAGTGCTGCGGGGGGGAAAAACATTCAGTACTTC. Translated, it gives CSAAGGKNIQYF.

This chain joins TRBV5-1 and TRBJ1-1, with D hard to call. The V end was cut by 1 base, the J end by 2 bases, with 6 bases between. The CDR3 runs to 13 residues. Germline CDR1 is SGHRS and CDR2 is YFSETQ. CDR3 amino acids: CASSLNENTEAFF. The CDR3 nucleotides are TGCGCCAGCAGCTTGAACGAAAACACTGAAGCTTTCTTT.

V gene TRBV12-3 or TRBV12-4 combines with J gene TRBJ2-6; D gene uncertain. CDR3 size: 12 residues. Trimming stripped 11 bases from V and 3 bases from J, with 8 bases between. The CDR3 reads CAEPDGANVLTF. The CDR3 DNA follows: TGTGCCGAGCCGGATGGGGCCAACGTCCTGACTTTC.

The gene calls are TRBV28 and TRBJ2-7, with D hard to call. CDR3 length: 15 residues. CDR1 and CDR2 (germline): MDHEN, SYDVKM. Trimming cost V 2 bases and J 5 bases, with 16 bases left between them. CDR3 DNA sequence: TGTGCCAGCAGTTTAATAGGGCTAGACCTAAACGAGCAGTACTTC. This sequence encodes CASSLIGLDLNEQYF.

This rearrangement joins TRBV27 to TRBJ2-6; D is undetermined. Germline CDR1 and CDR2: MNHEY and SMNVEV (reference sequence). The germline V and J ends were trimmed by 4 bases and 4 bases, with 11 bases remaining between them. CDR3 size: 15 residues. Written as DNA, the CDR3 is TGTGCCAGCAGTTCCCCCCTTCGGGGGGCCAACGTCCTGACTTTC. This translates into CASSSPLRGANVLTF.

The gene calls are TRBV30 and TRBJ2-7; no firm D call. The ends were cut back, 0 bases at V and 2 bases at J, with 11 bases in the middle. The germline gives CDR1 GTSNPN, CDR2 SVGIG (reference sequence). The CDR3 extends over 14 amino acids. Here the CDR3 reads CAWSVWVRAYEQYF. CDR3 sequence (DNA): TGTGCCTGGAGTGTATGGGTTCGCGCCTACGAGCAGTACTTC.

This clonotype has a single count. This chain uses TRBV2 with TRBJ2-3; 7 bases fit TRBD2. The CDR3 extends over 15 amino acids. Looked up from germline, CDR1 is SNHLY and CDR2 is FYNNEI. Losses at the gene ends were 6 bases for V and 2 bases for J; bases not matched to a gene: 8. The CDR3 DNA reads TGTGCCAGCAGACCTAGCGGAACCCCCACAGATACGCAGTATTTT. It yields the protein CASRPSGTPTDTQYF.

V gene TRBV2 combines with J gene TRBJ2-1, with no clear D. With 1 base removed from V and 0 bases from J, the gap between germline ends came to 16 bases. The CDR3 contains 18 residues. Per germline, CDR1 SNHLY and CDR2 FYNNEI. The CDR3: CASSEEWVGYGSYNEQFF. DNA for the CDR3: TGTGCCAGCAGTGAAGAGTGGGTAGGGTACGGCTCCTACAATGAGCAGTTCTTC.

This rearrangement joins TRBV28 to TRBJ1-1; D is uncertain. The CDR3 is made up of 10 amino acids. V was pared by 6 bases and J by 7 bases, with 6 bases between. Germline CDR1 is MDHEN and CDR2 is SYDVKM. CDR3 sequence reads: CASSHREAFF. In DNA, the CDR3 is TGTGCCAGCAGCCATCGTGAAGCTTTCTTT.

This chain links TRBV6-1 with TRBJ2-4; weak D call: TRBD2 (5 bases). The CDR3 consists of 14 residues. V lost 5 bases, J lost 1 base, and 9 bases lay in between. The germline V gene encodes CDR1 MNHNS and CDR2 SASEGT. CDR3 amino acids: CASSPPGAKNIQYF. The CDR3 nucleotides are TGTGCCAGCAGTCCCCCGGGGGCCAAAAACATTCAGTACTTC.

Details on this clonotype: The junction departs from the called germline gene at one end, perhaps through a read error. The gene calls are TRBV3-1 and TRBJ2-1, with D hard to call. The V gene's germline CDR1 is LGHDT and CDR2 YNNKEL (reference sequence). The CDR3 length is 16 residues. The chain's CDR3 is CASSQVYRGSFNEQFF. The CDR3 DNA is TGTGCCAGCAGCCAAGTATATAGAGGATCCTTCAATGAGCAGTTCTTC.

V is TRBV7-6 and J is TRBJ2-1, with TRBD2 matching 8 bases. This CDR3 is 15 amino acids long. In germline, CDR1 is SGHVS, CDR2 FNYEAQ. J gave up 7 bases and V 5 bases, and 10 bases lay outside the gene matches. The CDR3 spells CASSLGLAQRNEQFF. CDR3 in DNA: TGTGCCAGCAGCCTTGGACTAGCCCAGAGGAATGAGCAGTTCTTC. The full variable domain, completed using reference TRBV7-6 and TRBJ2-1, is GAGVSQSPRYKVTKRGQDVALRCDPISGHVSLYWYRQALGQGPEFLTYFNYEAQQDKSGLPNDRFSAERPEGSISTLTIQRTEQRDSAMYRCASSLGLAQRNEQFFGPGTRLTVL.

The CDR3 sequence: CASSRDGGWEQFF. CDR3 DNA: TGTGCCAGCAGCCGGGACGGGGGATGGGAGCAGTTCTTC. The V gene is TRBV6-5, the J gene TRBJ2-1, with D possibly TRBD2 on 6 matching bases. V lost 6 bases and J lost 10, with 16 bases in between. CDR1 MNHEY and CDR2 SVGAGI come from the germline V gene. The CDR3 runs 13 residues.

V usage is TRBV20-1 and J usage is TRBJ2-3; the match to TRBD1 covers 8 bases. Germline V gene sequence: CDR1 DFQATT, CDR2 SNEGSKA (reference sequence). The CDR3 loop spans 17 amino acids. The trim removed 0 bases at V and 2 bases at J, leaving 10 bases unmatched. The CDR3 reads CSARDPQGTGNTDTQYF. Here the CDR3 DNA reads TGCAGTGCTAGAGATCCGCAGGGGACAGGTAACACAGATACGCAGTATTTT.

The rearrangement links TRBV20-1 to TRBJ2-1; 8 nucleotides match TRBD2. CDR3 length: 14 amino acids. The germline CDR1 and CDR2 sequences are DFQATT and SNEGSKA (reference sequence). V lost 5 bases and J lost 5; bases outside the gene matches: 8. The CDR3 coding sequence is TGCAGTGCTGGCATTAGCGGGATAAACAATGAGCAGTTCTTC. Translation gives CSAGISGINNEQFF.

This clonotype was counted once. This sequence joins TRBV19 and TRBJ2-6; D possibly corresponds to TRBD1 (6 bases). V lost 4 bases and J 2 bases, leaving 9 bases between the germline ends. The CDR3 sequence is 15 residues long. The germline gives CDR1 LNHDA, CDR2 SQIVND (reference sequence). CDR3 region: CASSTTGTGANVLTF. The DNA for the CDR3 is TGTGCCAGTAGTACTACAGGGACTGGGGCCAACGTCCTGACTTTC.

This sequence joins TRBV20-1 and TRBJ2-1; no firm D call. The CDR3 contains 11 residues. Per the germline V gene, CDR1 is DFQATT and CDR2 is SNEGSKA (reference sequence). V was pared by 5 bases and J by 4 bases, with 6 bases between. The chain's CDR3 is CSASKYNEQFF. Here the CDR3 DNA reads TGCAGTGCTTCGAAATACAATGAGCAGTTCTTC.

The V and J genes are TRBV6-5 and TRBJ1-2, with TRBD1 as a possible D gene (5 bases). From germline, CDR1 is MNHEY and CDR2 SVGAGI. Trimming left V 5 bases short and J 6 bases short, with 16 bases between. The CDR3 covers 14 residues. This CDR3 is CASSRTGLGDGYTF. The CDR3 DNA reads as TGTGCCAGCAGTCGGACCGGGTTAGGGGATGGCTACACCTTC.

The chain couples TRBV29-1 to TRBJ2-5; 11 bases align to TRBD2. The CDR3 is made up of 13 amino acids. The V gene's germline CDR1 is SQVTM and CDR2 ANQGSEA. V shed 5 bases and J 7 bases; nucleotides not matched to a gene: 6. The CDR3 protein is CSVHLTSGATQYF. DNA for the CDR3: TGCAGCGTTCATCTGACTAGCGGGGCGACCCAGTACTTC.

The CDR3 DNA reads as TGTGCCAGCAGCTTGGGGACGGTAAGCTCCTACGAGCAGTACTTC. Protein product: CASSLGTVSSYEQYF. The chain joins TRBV7-6 to TRBJ2-7; the D gene could be TRBD1 or TRBD2 (5 bases each). The ends were cut back, 3 bases at V and 0 bases at J, with 12 bases in the middle. The CDR3 runs to 15 residues. Germline loops: CDR1 SGHVS, CDR2 FNYEAQ.

The gene calls are TRBV3-1 and TRBJ2-2; 7 bases align to TRBD2. J gave up 6 bases and V 1 base, and 2 bases lay outside the gene matches. This CDR3 spans 14 amino acids. Looked up from germline, CDR1 is LGHDT and CDR2 is YNNKEL (reference sequence). The CDR3 DNA follows: TGTGCCAGCAGCCAAGCGGGGGGTCCCGGGGAGCTGTTTTTT. This sequence encodes CASSQAGGPGELFF.